This T cell receptor beta chain was observed in a study of molecular identifiers for immune sequencing clone quantification. TCRdb re-analysed the PCR reads in MiXCR, keeping a single row per CDR3 protein. The sample consists of under 65,000 distinct CDR3 sequences, about 25% of them appearing once. This CDR3 is 15 amino acids long. Germline values: CDR1 MDHEN, CDR2 SYDVKM. Germline trimming cut 7 bases from V and 1 base from J; bases unmatched to any gene: 8. There are many counts of this clonotype. The specimen was naive CD8+ T cells from blood, with Jurkat cell RNA spiked in. Regarding subset: FACS-sorted CD8+CD4-CCR7+CD45RA+ naive T cells. The V and J genes are TRBV28 and TRBJ2-3; 7 positions agree with TRBD2. The receptor was isolated from a human donor in good health. Some libraries in this study had Jurkat cell RNA spiked in. The CDR3 loop reads CASTRSTSGTDTQYF. CDR3 DNA sequence: TGTGCCAGCACCAGAAGCACTAGCGGCACAGATACGCAGTATTTT.